A single T cell receptor (beta chain) is shown here with its context. These data come from a study of blood T cell repertoires in COVID-19. At the level of the study: COVID-19 samples collected from the United States, Italy and Spain covered acute and convalescent phases. T cells, B-cell-depleted T cells, or PBMCs provided the cDNA or gDNA that served as material.

The protocol was immunoSEQ multiplex PCR, while the TCRdb copy is restricted to in-frame clones and leaves out a portion. In the table there are around 57,000 clones, over 80% of which are singletons. J lost 4 bases, V lost 4 bases, and 6 bases had no gene match. The CDR3 contains 15 residues. Per germline, CDR1 LGHNA and CDR2 YSLEER. V is TRBV4-3 and J is TRBJ2-2; 7 positions match TRBD1. This sequence was found in a human donor with active COVID-19. The donor label of this sample is uncertain. Sequences were obtained from peripheral blood. The CDR3 nucleotides read TGCGCCAGCAGCCGAGACCAGGGGGTCACCGGGGAGCTGTTTTTT. It encodes CASSRDQGVTGELFF.